This T cell receptor (beta chain) was recorded in a study of type 1 regulatory T cells. Looking at the study overall: T-allo10 is a Tr1-enriched, alloantigen-specific CD4 T cell product made in vitro.

TCRdb reanalysed the reads using MiXCR and keeps one entry per CDR3 protein. Of over 90,000 distinct CDR3 sequences listed, roughly 31% are singletons. V lost 5 bases to trimming and J lost 3 bases; unmatched junction nucleotides: 9. Germline CDR1 DFQATT, CDR2 SNEGSKA (reference sequence). This CDR3 spans 14 amino acids. This clonotype has more than one count but fewer than ten. The sequenced sample was CD4+ T cells, either the whole sample or a sorted fraction (not recorded which). This sequence originates from a human donor in good health. V gene TRBV20-1 combines with J gene TRBJ1-2, with 7 bases lining up with TRBD1. The DNA of the CDR3 is TGCAGTGCTCACGTCGCCACAGGGGACTATGGCTACACCTTC. Translated: CSAHVATGDYGYTF.